This T cell receptor (beta chain) was documented in a study of vaccination effects on CD4 cells after COVID-19. Study-wide points: Marked clonal contraction was seen late after vaccination (in both infection- and vaccine-induced clones). Healthy vaccine recipients' vaccine-induced clones were almost all SARS-CoV-2 mono-reactive.

The ViraFEST assay expanded antigen-specific CD4+ T cells with viral peptide pools before sequencing. It was after approximately 11 days of culture that CD4+ T cells were isolated. The vaccine recipients had no prior SARS-CoV-2 infection, with negative nucleocapsid antibodies. Cells had half their medium changed to IL-2 medium on days 3 and 7. The length of the CDR3 is 17 residues. CDR1 and CDR2 (germline): GTSNPN, SVGIG (reference sequence). With 4 bases removed from V and 0 bases from J, the gap between germline ends came to 16 bases. Sequenced by immunoSEQ multiplex PCR; TCRdb stores in-frame clones only, minus some. Among around 35,000 clones listed, about three fifths were seen once. In the case of this clone: Its target is unknown.

This TCR derives from a human donor who received a COVID-19 vaccine. The rearrangement uses TRBV30 and TRBJ1-6; tentatively, D is TRBD1 (5 bases). Material: CD4+ T cells from PBMCs cultured with HCoV-OC43 spike peptides, obtained before COVID-19 vaccination. Subset reported: HCoV-OC43 spike overlapping peptide pool stimulation. In nucleotides, the CDR3 is TGTGCCTGGACCCTACGGTGGGGGTACTCCTATAATTCACCCCTCCACTTT. Amino acids: CAWTLRWGYSYNSPLHF.